The TCR beta chain described here comes from a study of T cells after yellow fever vaccination (dated by TCRdb to the late 2010s). In the study overall: The SMART-Seq v4 Ultra Low Input RNA kit was used to prepare libraries from fractions with low cell numbers. To follow T-cell clones before and after both primary and booster YFV17D yellow fever vaccination, bulk TCR alpha and beta repertoires underwent longitudinal sequencing. Two healthy male donors made up the cohort, one aged 18 to 29 years and the other aged 30 to 40 years. Bulk PBMC replicates and cell subsets were isolated from blood drawn at multiple timepoints before and after both primary and secondary immunization. The investigation overall reported the following: The secondary T-cell response was weaker than the primary response but faster, peaking on day 5 instead of day 15. Computational filtering was required because FACS-sorted repertoires could contain abundant contaminating clonotypes from the bulk population. Most clones expanded after primary vaccination (around 96% of CD4 and 70% to 90% of CD8) were re-detected after the booster, suggesting that broad memory maintenance occurred. A small fraction of clonotypes appeared in both the CD4 and CD8 compartments, likely as a result of convergent recombination. Because the study included only two donors, the extent to which the findings can be generalized is limited.

TCR cDNA was synthesized by 5'RACE template switching, which introduced a universal primer site and unique molecular identifiers. Priming of cDNA synthesis was performed from both the TCR alpha and TCR beta constant segments. Two PCR steps were used to amplify libraries, with sample barcodes and sequencing adapters being added in the second step. Libraries were sequenced on Illumina HiSeq 2500 (2x100 bp) or NovaSeq (2x150 bp). The authors' analysis ran thus. Reads were demultiplexed and collapsed into UMI consensus sequences with MIGEC, and V(D)J alignment was performed with MiXCR. Vaccine-responding clonotypes were defined with edgeR using replicate PBMC samples, requiring FDR below 0.01 and a log2 fold change above 5 up to day 15. CD4 or CD8 identity was assigned to each bulk clonotype according to whether the clonotype was present at higher abundance in the sequenced CD4 repertoire or the sequenced CD8 repertoire. TCRdb took the public reads, trimmed them with fastp at Q25, ran MiXCR for clone calling and kept in-frame beta chains. Identical CDR3 protein sequences are pooled into one entry, listed with their most common genes and DNA. These V and J calls rely on TCRdb rather than the paper's analysis. Present in this sample are around 400,000 distinct CDR3 sequences, around a tenth of which were seen just once. Jointly, the top ten make up roughly 18% of the sample.

The treatment or condition label on this specimen signifies: live attenuated yellow fever vaccine strain. At every blood-draw timepoint, two biological replicates of bulk PBMCs were collected. A standard Ficoll-Paque protocol was used to isolate PBMCs from peripheral blood. RNA was extracted with TriZol from bulk PBMCs, CD4 and CD8 fractions, and dextramer-positive and dextramer-negative fractions. CDR1 and CDR2 are read off the germline V gene as SGHRS and YFSETQ. V and J are truncated by 10 bases and 0 bases respectively, leaving an intervening sequence of 9 bases. From the cysteine up to the phenylalanine, the CDR3 has a length of 12 residues. The read is trimmed to its CDR3 DNA, 36 bases read in frame from base 1. This clonotype was picked up many times. Its binding antigen is unknown. Nothing much larger sits one base from this clone, and base qualities are not available.

The clonotype comes from a man aged 18-30 years who received the YFV17D yellow fever vaccine. Sequencing was performed on PBMCs, taken on the day of the first yellow fever vaccination. This chain is built from TRBV5-1 and TRBJ2-3, with the D gene tentatively TRBD1 or TRBD2, based on 5 matching bases in each. The DNA reads as follows: TGCGCCTCCAGGGAGAGCACAGATACGCAGTATTTT. Translated, it gives CASRESTDTQYF.